The clone carrying this T cell receptor (beta chain) was seen at least ten times. The sample belongs to a study of T cells of healthy individuals. Germline CDR1 reads LGHNA; CDR2 reads YNFKEQ. V shed 4 bases and J shed 6 bases, with 18 bases lying between them. The CDR3 runs to 15 residues. TCRdb independently ran MiXCR on the 5' RACE reads; one entry per CDR3 protein. The repertoire has tens of thousands of distinct CDR3 sequences, roughly 15% of them found once; the top ten carry around 5.1%. The V call is TRBV4-2, the J call TRBJ2-5; no reliable D call. This TCR derives from a human donor in good health. CDR3 sequence: CASSPRDPALKTQYF. In DNA form, the CDR3 reads TGTGCCAGCAGCCCCCGTGACCCAGCGTTAAAGACCCAGTACTTC.